This TCR beta chain was recovered during a study of response to subunit inactivated influenza vaccine. The CDR3 is 13 residues long. V gave up 3 bases and J gave up 1 base, with 6 bases separating them. Germline CDR1 and CDR2: ENHRY and SYGVKD. One entry per CDR3 protein results from TCRdb running MiXCR on the RT-PCR reads. The repertoire holds roughly 780,000 distinct CDR3 sequences, with around a sixth as singletons. This chain links TRBV10-3 with TRBJ1-1; no firm D call. The specimen was PBMCs from blood, collected around 5 days after vaccination. The TCR comes from a middle-aged man who received an inactivated influenza vaccine. The CDR3 nucleotides are TGTGCCATCAGTGACCCGCGGAACACTGAAGCTTTCTTT. Amino acids: CAISDPRNTEAFF.